Given below is one T cell receptor beta chain in context. This entry belongs to a study of shared clonotypes between healthy human individuals. Study in general: Per-donor plates numbered three CD4 naive, three CD4 memory, two CD8 naive and one CD8 memory.

CDR1 SGDLS and CDR2 YYNGEE come from the germline V gene. The CDR3 extends over 17 amino acids. The trim removed 4 bases at V and 5 bases at J, leaving 13 bases unmatched. Every subset had its genomic DNA shared out evenly among several immunoSEQ plates. Replicate PCRs run on sorted subsets employed 200 ng DNA, approximately 30,000 T cell genomes. Some clones are missing from TCRdb's copy, which holds only in-frame ones; the method was immunoSEQ multiplex PCR. There are over a million clones in the sample; approximately 96% occur only once, and 1.2% lies in the top ten. Sequencing input: naive CD4+ T cells sorted from blood. Subset described: CD45RA+ positively selected. The receptor was isolated from a man younger than 45 in good health. The V call is TRBV9, the J call TRBJ2-7; 12 nucleotides align to TRBD2. CDR3 sequence (DNA): TGTGCCAGCAGCCCACACTTAGGACTAGCGGGAACCGACGAGCAGTACTTC. As protein: CASSPHLGLAGTDEQYF.